The T cell receptor beta chain described here comes from a study of blood T cell repertoires in COVID-19. Study at large: Specimens from acute and convalescent COVID-19 originated in the United States, Italy and Spain.

V was cut by 2 bases and J by 3 bases, with 13 bases left in between. CDR3 length: 15 amino acids. In germline, CDR1 is MNHEY, CDR2 SVGEGT. In the source study's methods: Using reference gene primer amplification, nucleated cell counts were estimated. Sequenced by immunoSEQ multiplex PCR; TCRdb stores in-frame clones only, minus some. The V and J calls and the clone size are those of that table, but D and trimming were determined from the DNA. The sample consists of 150,000 to 200,000 clones, around 85% of them appearing once. Seattle researchers signed up patients amid active infection and tracked them longitudinally.

The TCR comes from a man at least 80 years old with COVID-19, enrolled during active disease. Source material: peripheral blood. The J gene is TRBJ1-1, the V gene TRBV6-2 or TRBV6-3; perhaps TRBD1 as D (5 bases). CDR3 in amino acids: CASSYGGSGDTEAFF. The CDR3 DNA follows: TGTGCCAGCAGTTACGGGGGTTCGGGGGACACTGAAGCTTTCTTT.